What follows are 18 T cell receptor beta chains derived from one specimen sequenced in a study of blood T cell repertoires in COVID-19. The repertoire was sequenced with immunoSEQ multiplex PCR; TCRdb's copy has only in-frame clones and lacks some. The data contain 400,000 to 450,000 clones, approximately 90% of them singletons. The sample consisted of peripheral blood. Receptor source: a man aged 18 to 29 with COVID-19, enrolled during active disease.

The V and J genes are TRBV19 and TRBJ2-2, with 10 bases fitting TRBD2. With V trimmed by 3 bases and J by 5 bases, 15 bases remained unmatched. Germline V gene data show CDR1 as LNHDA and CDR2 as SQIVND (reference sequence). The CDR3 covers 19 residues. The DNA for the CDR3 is TGTGCCAGTAGTATTTTTAGCGGGGGGTACCCCCAGGGGACCGGGGAGCTGTTTTTT. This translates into CASSIFSGGYPQGTGELFF. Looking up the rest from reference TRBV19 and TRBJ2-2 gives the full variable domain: DGGITQSPKYLFRKEGQNVTLSCEQNLNHDAMYWYRQDPGQGLRLIYYSQIVNDFQKGDIAEGYSVSREKKESFPLTVTSAQKNPTAFYLCASSIFSGGYPQGTGELFFGEGSRLTVL.

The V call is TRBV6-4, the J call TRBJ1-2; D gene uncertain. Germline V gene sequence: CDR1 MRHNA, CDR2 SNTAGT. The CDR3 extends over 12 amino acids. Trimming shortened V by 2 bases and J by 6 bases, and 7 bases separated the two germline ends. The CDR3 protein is CASSDGINGYTF. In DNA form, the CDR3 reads TGTGCCAGCAGTGACGGCATAAATGGCTACACCTTC.

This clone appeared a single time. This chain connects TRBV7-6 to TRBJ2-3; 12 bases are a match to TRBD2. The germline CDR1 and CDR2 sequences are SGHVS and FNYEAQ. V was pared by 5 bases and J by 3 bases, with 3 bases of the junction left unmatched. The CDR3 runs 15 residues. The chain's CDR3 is CASSGGLAGTDTQYF. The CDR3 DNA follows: TGTGCCAGCAGCGGAGGACTAGCGGGGACAGATACGCAGTATTTT.

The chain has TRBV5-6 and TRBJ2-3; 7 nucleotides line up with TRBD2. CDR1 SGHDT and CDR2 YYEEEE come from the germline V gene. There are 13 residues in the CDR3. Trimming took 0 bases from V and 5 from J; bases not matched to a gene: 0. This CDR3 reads CASSLVAGDTQYF. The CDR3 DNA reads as TGTGCCAGCAGCTTGGTAGCGGGAGATACGCAGTATTTT. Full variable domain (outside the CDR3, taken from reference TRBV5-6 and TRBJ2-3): DAGVTQSPTHLIKTRGQQVTLRCSPKSGHDTVSWYQQALGQGPQFIFQYYEEEERQRGNFPDRFSGHQFPNYSSELNVNALLLGDSALYLCASSLVAGDTQYFGPGTRLTVL.

CDR3 coding DNA: TGTGCCAGCAGCGTAGGGCTAGCGGGGTACCGCTCCTACGAGCAGTACTTC. This gives the protein CASSVGLAGYRSYEQYF. The chain is built from TRBV9 and TRBJ2-7; 9 bases match TRBD2. Per the germline V gene, CDR1 is SGDLS and CDR2 is YYNGEE. V was clipped by 0 bases and J by 0 bases; unmatched bases: 7. CDR3 length: 17 amino acids.

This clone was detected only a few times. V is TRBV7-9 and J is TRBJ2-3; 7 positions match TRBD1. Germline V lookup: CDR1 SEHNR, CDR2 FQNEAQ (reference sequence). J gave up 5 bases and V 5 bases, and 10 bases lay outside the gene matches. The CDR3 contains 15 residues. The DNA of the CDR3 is TGTGCCAGCAGCCCAAGACAGGGTCGGTTAGATACGCAGTATTTT. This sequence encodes CASSPRQGRLDTQYF.

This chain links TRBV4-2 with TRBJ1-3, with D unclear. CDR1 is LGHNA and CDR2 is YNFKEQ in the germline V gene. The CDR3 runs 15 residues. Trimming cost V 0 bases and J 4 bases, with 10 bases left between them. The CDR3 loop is CASSQDGTRGNTIYF. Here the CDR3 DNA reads TGTGCCAGCAGCCAAGATGGCACCAGGGGAAACACCATATATTTT.

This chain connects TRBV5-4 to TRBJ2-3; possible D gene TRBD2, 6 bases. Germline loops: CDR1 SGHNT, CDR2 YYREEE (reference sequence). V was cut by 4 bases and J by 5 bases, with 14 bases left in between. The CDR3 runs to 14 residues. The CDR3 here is CASSRGLDLDTQYF. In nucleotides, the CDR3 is TGTGCCAGCAGCAGGGGACTCGATCTAGATACGCAGTATTTT.

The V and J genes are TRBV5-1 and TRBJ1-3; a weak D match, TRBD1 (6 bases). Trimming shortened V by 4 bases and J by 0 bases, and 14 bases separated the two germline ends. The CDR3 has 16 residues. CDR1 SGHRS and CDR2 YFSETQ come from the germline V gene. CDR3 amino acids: CASSASTGVSGNTIYF. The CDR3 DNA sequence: TGCGCCAGCAGCGCGTCGACAGGCGTCTCTGGAAACACCATATATTTT.

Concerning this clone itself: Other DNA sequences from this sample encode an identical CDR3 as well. Written as DNA, the CDR3 is TGTGCCAGCAGTCTAAGGGGTAACACTGAAGCTTTCTTT. This codes for CASSLRGNTEAFF. The rearrangement links TRBV12-3 or TRBV12-4 to TRBJ1-1; a possible D gene is TRBD1 (5 bases). Deletions cut 5 bases from V and 2 bases from J, with 9 bases between. This CDR3 comprises 13 residues.

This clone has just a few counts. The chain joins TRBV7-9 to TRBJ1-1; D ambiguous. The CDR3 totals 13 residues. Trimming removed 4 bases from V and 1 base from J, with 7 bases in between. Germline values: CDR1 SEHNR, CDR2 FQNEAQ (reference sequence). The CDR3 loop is CASSSLPNTEAFF. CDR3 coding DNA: TGTGCCAGCAGCTCGCTACCGAACACTGAAGCTTTCTTT.

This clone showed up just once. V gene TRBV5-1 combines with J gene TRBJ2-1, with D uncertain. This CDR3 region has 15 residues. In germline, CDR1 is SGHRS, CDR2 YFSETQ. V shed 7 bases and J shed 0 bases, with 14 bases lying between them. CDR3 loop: CASRDSRSSYNEQFF. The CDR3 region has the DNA TGCGCCAGCCGAGATTCCCGGAGCTCCTACAATGAGCAGTTCTTC.

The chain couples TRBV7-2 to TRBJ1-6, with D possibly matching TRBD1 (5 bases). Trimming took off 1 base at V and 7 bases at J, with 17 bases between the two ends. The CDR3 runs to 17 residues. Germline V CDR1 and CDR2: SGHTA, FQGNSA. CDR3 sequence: CASSLGGALSWNSPLHF. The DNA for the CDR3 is TGTGCCAGCAGCTTAGGTGGGGCTTTATCGTGGAATTCACCCCTCCACTTT.

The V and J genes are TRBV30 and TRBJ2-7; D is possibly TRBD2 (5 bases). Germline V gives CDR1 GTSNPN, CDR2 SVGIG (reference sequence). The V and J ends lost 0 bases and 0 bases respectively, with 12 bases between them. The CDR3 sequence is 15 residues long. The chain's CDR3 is CAWSVIAGSSYEQYF. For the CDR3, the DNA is TGTGCCTGGAGTGTAATTGCGGGCAGCTCCTACGAGCAGTACTTC.

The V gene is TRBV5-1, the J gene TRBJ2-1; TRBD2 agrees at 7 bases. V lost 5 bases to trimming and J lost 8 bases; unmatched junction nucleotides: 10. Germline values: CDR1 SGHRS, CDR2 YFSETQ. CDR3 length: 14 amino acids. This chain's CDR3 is CASRAAGPFDEQFF. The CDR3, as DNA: TGCGCCAGCAGAGCAGCGGGACCATTTGATGAGCAGTTCTTC.

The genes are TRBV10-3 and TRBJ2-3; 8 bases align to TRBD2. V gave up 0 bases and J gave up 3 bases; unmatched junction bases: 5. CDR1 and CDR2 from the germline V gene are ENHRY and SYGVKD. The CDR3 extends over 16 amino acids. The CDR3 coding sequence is TGTGCCATCAGTGAGTCCGGGGGGGGCGAGACAGATACGCAGTATTTT. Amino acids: CAISESGGGETDTQYF.

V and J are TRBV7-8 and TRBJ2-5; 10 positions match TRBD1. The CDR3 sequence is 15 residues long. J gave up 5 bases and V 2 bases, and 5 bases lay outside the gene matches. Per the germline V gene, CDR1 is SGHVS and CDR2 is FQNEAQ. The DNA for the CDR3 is TGTGCCAGCAGCTTACGACGGACAGGGGGGGAGACCCAGTACTTC. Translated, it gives CASSLRRTGGETQYF.

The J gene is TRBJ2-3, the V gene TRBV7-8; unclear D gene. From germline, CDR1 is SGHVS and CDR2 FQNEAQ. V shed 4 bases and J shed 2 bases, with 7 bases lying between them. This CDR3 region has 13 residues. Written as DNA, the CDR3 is TGTGCCAGCAGCTCCACTATCACAGATACGCAGTATTTT. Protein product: CASSSTITDTQYF.